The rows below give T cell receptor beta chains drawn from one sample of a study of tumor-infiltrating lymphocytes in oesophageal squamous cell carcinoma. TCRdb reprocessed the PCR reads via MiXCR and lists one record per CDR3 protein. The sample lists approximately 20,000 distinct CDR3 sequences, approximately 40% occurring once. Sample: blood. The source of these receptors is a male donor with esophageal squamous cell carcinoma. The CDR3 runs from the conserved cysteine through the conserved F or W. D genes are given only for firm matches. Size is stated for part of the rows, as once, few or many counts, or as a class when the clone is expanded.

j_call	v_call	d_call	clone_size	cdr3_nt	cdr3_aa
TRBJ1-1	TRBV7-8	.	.	TGTGCCAGCAGCTTAGGATTCGGGGTTCGACAGAACACTGAAGCTTTCTTT	CASSLGFGVRQNTEAFF
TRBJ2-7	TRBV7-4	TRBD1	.	TGTGCCAGCAGTTCCCGCCGAGGACTGACAGGGTCGCACTACGAGCAGTACTTC	CASSSRRGLTGSHYEQYF
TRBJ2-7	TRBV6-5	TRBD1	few	TGTGCCAGCAGTTACGACAGGGGTCGCGAGCAGTACTTC	CASSYDRGREQYF
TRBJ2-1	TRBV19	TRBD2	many	TGTGCCAGTAGTATTGGGACTAGTCTTGGGCAGTTCTTC	CASSIGTSLGQFF
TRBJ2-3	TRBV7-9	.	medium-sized	TGTGCCAGCAGCTTAGGGGTGGAGTATTTT	CASSLGVEYF
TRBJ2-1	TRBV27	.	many	TGTGCCAGCAGCCTGGTACCTAGCTCCTACAATGAGCAGTTCTTC	CASSLVPSSYNEQFF
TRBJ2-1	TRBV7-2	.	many	TGTGCCAGCAGCCCCCCCGTCACTCGCCTGTACAATGAGCAGTTCTTC	CASSPPVTRLYNEQFF
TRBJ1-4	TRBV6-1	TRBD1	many	TGTGCCAGCAGCGCAACAGGGGGTCGGGCTAATGAAAAACTGTTTTTT	CASSATGGRANEKLFF
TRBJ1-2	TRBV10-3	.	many	TGTGCCATCAGTGAGTCGGGGGAAATTAACTATGGCTACACCTTC	CAISESGEINYGYTF
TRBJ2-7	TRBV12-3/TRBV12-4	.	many	TGTGCCAGCAACCGGGACTCCCTATTCAATGAGCAGTACTTC	CASNRDSLFNEQYF
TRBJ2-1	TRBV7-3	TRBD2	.	TGTGCCAGCAGCTTATTACCGGGACTAGGGAGGGATGAGCAGTTCTTC	CASSLLPGLGRDEQFF
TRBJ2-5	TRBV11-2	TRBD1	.	TGTGCCAGCCGTACCGGGACAGGGGTAAAGACCCAGTACTTC	CASRTGTGVKTQYF
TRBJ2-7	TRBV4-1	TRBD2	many	TGCGCCAGCAGCCAAGGGGCTAGCGGGGGGATCTACGAGCAGTACTTC	CASSQGASGGIYEQYF
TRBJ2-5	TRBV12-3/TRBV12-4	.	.	TGTGCCAGCACCCGTGGGGTCCAAGAGACCCAGTACTTC	CASTRGVQETQYF
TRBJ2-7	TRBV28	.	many	TGTGCCAGCAGTTCCCCTCCGGGGGCTAGCGGTTTGGAAGAGCAGTACTTC	CASSSPPGASGLEEQYF
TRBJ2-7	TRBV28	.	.	TGTGCCAGCAGTTTGCCCGGGACACAATCCTACGAGCAGTACTTC	CASSLPGTQSYEQYF
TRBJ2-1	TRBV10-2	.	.	TGCGCCAGCAGTCCGGAGAACCGCTACAATGAGCAGTTCTTC	CASSPENRYNEQFF
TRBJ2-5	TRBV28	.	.	TGTGCCAGCAGCCGACCAGGGGCCACCCAAGAGACCCAGTACTTC	CASSRPGATQETQYF
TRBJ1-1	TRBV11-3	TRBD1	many	TGTGCCAGCAGCTTAGAATCGGCAGGGGGAGGGGAGGGGACTGAAGCTTTCTTT	CASSLESAGGGEGTEAFF
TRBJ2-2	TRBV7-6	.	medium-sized	TGTGCCAGCAGCTTAGGACAGAACACCGGGGAGCTGTTTTTT	CASSLGQNTGELFF
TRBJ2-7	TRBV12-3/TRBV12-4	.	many	TGTGCCAGCAGTCAGGGGACTATATACGAGCAGTACTTC	CASSQGTIYEQYF
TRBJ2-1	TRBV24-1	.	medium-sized	TGTGCCACCAGTAGCAGAGGGAGCTCCTACAATGAGCAGTTCTTC	CATSSRGSSYNEQFF
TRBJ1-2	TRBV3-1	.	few	TGTGCCAGCAGCCAAGAAGGGAGAAGTTATGGCTACACCTTC	CASSQEGRSYGYTF
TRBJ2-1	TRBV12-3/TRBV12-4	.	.	TGTGCCAGCAGTTTAGTTGATCTAGGTAGGAATGAGCAGTTCTTC	CASSLVDLGRNEQFF
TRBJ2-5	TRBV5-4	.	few	TGTGCCAGCAGCTTGGTCAGCGGAATGTACCAAGAGACCCAGTACTTC	CASSLVSGMYQETQYF
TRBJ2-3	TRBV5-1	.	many	TGCGCCAGCAGCTTCCCAGAGCTTAGCACAGATACGCAGTATTTT	CASSFPELSTDTQYF
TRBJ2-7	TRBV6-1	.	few	TGTGCCAGCAGTTTCGGCAGGGGTTACGAGCAGTACTTC	CASSFGRGYEQYF
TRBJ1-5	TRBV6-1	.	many	TGTGCCAGCAGTTTGACAGTAAACCAGCCCCAGCATTTT	CASSLTVNQPQHF
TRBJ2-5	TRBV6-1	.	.	TGTGCCAGCAGTGTGGCAGGGCCCAGGGAGACCCAGTACTTC	CASSVAGPRETQYF
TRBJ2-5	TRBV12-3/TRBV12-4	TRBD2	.	TGTGCCAGCAGTCAAATTGGACTAGCGGGAGTAGAGACCCAGTACTTC	CASSQIGLAGVETQYF
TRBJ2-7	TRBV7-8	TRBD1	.	TGTGCCAGCAGCCGAACAGGGGGCGGGGGTGGTGGGTACGAGCAGTACTTC	CASSRTGGGGGGYEQYF
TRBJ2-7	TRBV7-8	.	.	TGTGCCAGCAGCTTGCCCCTACGGGACATTAGATTTCGGGAGCAGTACTTC	CASSLPLRDIRFREQYF
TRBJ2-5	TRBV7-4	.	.	TGTGCCAGCAGCTTAGCGATGGGGGCCGAGACCCAGTACTTC	CASSLAMGAETQYF
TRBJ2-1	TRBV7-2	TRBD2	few	TGTGCCAGCAGCTTAGGAGCGGGAGGGCGCCATCACAATGAGCAGTTCTTC	CASSLGAGGRHHNEQFF
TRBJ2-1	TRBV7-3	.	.	TGTGCCAGCAGCTTAACTGCAGACTACAATGAGCAGTTCTTC	CASSLTADYNEQFF